These 16 T cell receptor beta chains were sequenced from one sample in a study of cytomegalovirus exposure and HLA in healthy donors. In the PCR, 60 Vbeta and 13 Jbeta primers were used. Assay: immunoSEQ multiplex PCR; the TCRdb copy retains only in-frame clones and omits some. The sample yields some 150,000 clones, about 83% seen once. The sequencing sample was made of PBMCs. These receptors originate from a woman aged 25 to 39 in good health and CMV-seronegative.

The rearrangement joins TRBV11-2 to TRBJ1-4; 9 bases match TRBD1. Trimming cost V 3 bases and J 2 bases; bases outside gene matches: 1. This CDR3 comprises 15 residues. From germline, CDR1 is SGHAT and CDR2 FQNNGV. The CDR3 is CASSFDRGTNEKLFF. The CDR3, as DNA: TGTGCCAGCAGCTTCGACAGGGGGACTAATGAAAAACTGTTTTTT.

On this clone itself: Within the sample, other DNA sequences also encode this same CDR3. The chain is built from TRBV27 and TRBJ2-1; unclear D gene. The CDR3 has 11 amino acids. Germline CDR1 is MNHEY and CDR2 is SMNVEV (reference sequence). Trimming removed 6 bases from V and 6 bases from J, with 6 bases in between. CDR3 region: CASSYSNEQFF. The CDR3 bases are TGTGCCAGCAGCTACAGCAATGAGCAGTTCTTC.

In nucleotides, the CDR3 is TGTGCCATCAGTGGGACAGGGACCTCCTACGAGCAGTACTTC. It specifies CAISGTGTSYEQYF. The V call is TRBV10-3, the J call TRBJ2-7; TRBD1 matches at 8 bases. Germline values: CDR1 ENHRY, CDR2 SYGVKD. V trimming: 4 bases; J trimming: 0 bases; junction bases outside the gene matches: 2. The CDR3 totals 14 residues.

V is TRBV6-6 and J is TRBJ1-4; 8 bases are shared with TRBD1. This CDR3 comprises 15 residues. The V gene end was trimmed by 5 bases and the J gene end by 11 bases; junction bases not matched to a gene: 13. In germline, CDR1 is MNHNY, CDR2 SVGAGI (reference sequence). The CDR3 bases are TGTGCCAGCAGTACGCCCCGGACAGGGTTCGGGAAACTGTTTTTT. This encodes CASSTPRTGFGKLFF.

This clone has just a few counts. CDR3 region: CASSPLGPGEQYF. CDR3 bases: TGTGCCAGCAGCCCCCTCGGCCCGGGCGAGCAGTACTTC. The genes are TRBV7-8 and TRBJ2-7; no definite D call. Trimming shortened V by 5 bases and J by 6 bases, and 14 bases separated the two germline ends. CDR3 size: 13 residues. Germline V gives CDR1 SGHVS, CDR2 FQNEAQ. Together with reference TRBV7-8 and TRBJ2-7, the CDR3 gives the full variable domain: GAGVSQSPRYKVAKRGQDVALRCDPISGHVSLFWYQQALGQGPEFLTYFQNEAQLDKSGLPSDRFFAERPEGSVSTLKIQRTQQEDSAVYLCASSPLGPGEQYFGPGTRLTVT.

This clone has only a few counts. V is TRBV11-2 and J is TRBJ1-1, with D possibly matching TRBD1 (5 bases). Trimming removed 3 bases at V and 1 base at J, with 12 bases between. Germline CDR1 reads SGHAT; CDR2 reads FQNNGV. The CDR3 extends over 15 amino acids. CDR3 DNA sequence: TGTGCCAGCAGCTTGGGGCACTCTTGGAACACTGAAGCTTTCTTT. It specifies CASSLGHSWNTEAFF.

This chain joins TRBV5-6 and TRBJ1-2; 10 bases are shared with TRBD1. Germline loops: CDR1 SGHDT, CDR2 YYEEEE. Unmatched junction bases numbered 3, after V lost 4 bases and J lost 3 bases. This CDR3 is 14 amino acids long. The CDR3 nucleotides read TGTGCCAGCAGCCAGGACAGGGGGGACTATGGCTACACCTTC. Amino acids: CASSQDRGDYGYTF.

The chain links TRBV4-2 to TRBJ2-5; TRBD2 agrees at 11 bases. The germline CDR1 and CDR2 sequences are LGHNA and YNFKEQ. The CDR3 runs to 18 residues. Losses at the gene ends were 3 bases for V and 2 bases for J; bases not matched to a gene: 11. The CDR3 here is CASSHPGTSGIQQETQYF. CDR3 DNA: TGTGCCAGCAGCCACCCCGGGACTAGCGGTATCCAGCAAGAGACCCAGTACTTC.

A single count supports this clone. The chain uses TRBV19 and TRBJ2-5; tentatively, D is TRBD2 (6 bases). Germline values: CDR1 LNHDA, CDR2 SQIVND (reference sequence). The V end was cut by 5 bases, the J end by 2 bases, with 15 bases between. The CDR3 runs to 15 residues. As DNA, the CDR3 is TGTGCCAGTAGTTTCGGGGCGGGGCTTCAAGAGACCCAGTACTTC. Translating gives CASSFGAGLQETQYF.

The rearrangement joins TRBV6-5 to TRBJ2-1, with TRBD2 matching over 7 bases. Germline-derived CDR1 and CDR2 are MNHEY and SVGAGI. Trimming at V came to 1 base and at J to 4 bases, leaving 4 bases not matched to a gene. This CDR3 region has 15 residues. The CDR3 here is CASSYWPLAYNEQFF. The CDR3 DNA sequence: TGTGCCAGCAGTTACTGGCCACTAGCGTACAATGAGCAGTTCTTC.

This clone has only one observation. The rearrangement uses TRBV19 and TRBJ2-3, with D maybe TRBD1 (6 bases). The V end lost 6 bases, the J end lost 0 bases, and 13 bases lay between the germline ends. The CDR3 consists of 15 residues. Germline-derived CDR1 and CDR2 are LNHDA and SQIVND (reference sequence). CDR3 amino acids: CASSLTGASTDTQYF. For the CDR3, the DNA is TGTGCCAGTAGCCTGACAGGTGCCAGCACAGATACGCAGTATTTT.

This clone was recorded once. This chain connects TRBV5-1 to TRBJ2-7; 11 bases fit TRBD2. The J segment lost 6 bases and the V segment lost 0 bases, leaving 2 bases of the junction unmatched. CDR3 length equals 14 residues. Germline values: CDR1 SGHRS, CDR2 YFSETQ. The CDR3 DNA reads TGCGCCAGCAGCTTGGTTCTAGCGGGAGGCGAGCAGTACTTC. Protein product: CASSLVLAGGEQYF.

This clone was observed a handful of times. The genes are TRBV6-5 and TRBJ1-1; 7 bases are shared with TRBD1. This CDR3 has 14 residues. Trimming at V came to 4 bases and at J to 6 bases, leaving 8 bases not matched to a gene. Germline loops: CDR1 MNHEY, CDR2 SVGAGI. The CDR3 DNA is TGTGCCAGCAGTTCGACAGGGCCCCAACCTGAAGCTTTCTTT. Translation: CASSSTGPQPEAFF.

The V call is TRBV5-1, the J call TRBJ2-2; TRBD2 aligns across 8 bases. This CDR3 is built from 16 residues. V lost 5 bases, J lost 1 base, and 7 bases stayed unmatched. Germline V gene sequence: CDR1 SGHRS, CDR2 YFSETQ. This CDR3 is CASRTTAGVNTGELFF. In DNA form, the CDR3 reads TGCGCCAGCAGAACCACAGCGGGAGTGAACACCGGGGAGCTGTTTTTT.

The chain links TRBV7-9 to TRBJ2-2; D is possibly TRBD2 (6 bases). Germline loops: CDR1 SEHNR, CDR2 FQNEAQ (reference sequence). V lost 5 bases and J lost 7, with 23 bases in between. This CDR3 has 17 residues. The CDR3, as DNA: TGTGCCAGCAGCCCCATTGTTCGGGGGAGAGGTGGCGGGGAGCTGTTTTTT. Its protein is CASSPIVRGRGGGELFF.

V is TRBV11-2 and J is TRBJ2-7; 12 bases agree with TRBD2. The ends lost 6 bases at V and 1 base at J; junction bases unmatched: 4. Germline CDR1 SGHAT, CDR2 FQNNGV. The CDR3 length is 15 residues. CDR3 amino acids: CASSLTSGGSYEQYF. The CDR3 DNA follows: TGTGCCAGCAGTTTAACTAGCGGGGGGTCCTACGAGCAGTACTTC.